This T cell receptor beta chain was obtained from a study of shared clonotypes between healthy human individuals (dated by TCRdb to 2020 to 2021). Turning to the overall study: The cohort included three men and a couple of women between 18 and 49 years of age. Each donor's leukapheresis produced roughly between roughly 0.9 and 9 billion PBMCs. Per donor, three plates each were used for CD4 naive and CD4 memory, two for CD8 naive, and one for CD8 memory. The study deeply sequenced blood TCR repertoires of about five healthy adults to estimate repertoire size and the extent of clonotype sharing between individuals. To increase sequencing depth and limit assay-specific biases, TCR repertoire library preparation and sequencing were carried out by different laboratories using diverse techniques. General findings and caveats noted by the study authors: Compared with non-shared clonotypes, clonotypes shared by all four sorted-subset donors had higher generation probabilities. Only blood was sampled, and tissue TCR repertoires likely differ from those in blood. Naive subsets generally had larger estimated clonotype richness than memory subsets did. Because the study included only a small number of donors, the genetic and exposure-history diversity represented was limited. Across a handful of donors, about 5.2% of naive CD4, roughly 3.5% of naive CD8, 2% to 2.5% of memory CD4, and around 0.4% of memory CD8 clonotypes were shared. Pairwise subsampling indicated that sequencing depth was expected to affect the degree of clonotype sharing among donors. Even with the large sequencing depth, rarefaction of the sorted-subset datasets indicated that sequencing was incomplete.

As encoded in the germline V gene, CDR1 is SGHTA while CDR2 is FQGTGA. From the cysteine up to the phenylalanine, the CDR3 has a length of 13 residues. Just the 39-base CDR3 DNA is kept, in frame starting at base 1. V drops 0 bases and J drops 1 base, leaving 3 bases in between. Concerning this clone itself: The target of this receptor is not known. Nothing much larger sits one base from this clone, and base qualities are not available.

CD8 naive samples were obtained by positive selection for CCR7 among CD45RO-negative cells, yielding a CD45RA+CCR7+ population from which TemRA cells were excluded. Healthy HIV-negative adults with no recently reported acute infections or vaccinations were included as donors. Every donor was a Caucasian adult living in Nashville, Tennessee, USA. After blood collection by leukapheresis, PBMCs were isolated using Ficoll-Histopaque density gradient centrifugation and then cryopreserved in the vapor phase of liquid nitrogen. Analytical flow cytometry was used to check the purity and quantity of every magnetically sorted T cell population. From each sorted fraction, genomic DNA was isolated and quantified by UV absorbance on a Nanodrop 2000c. Using the deep immunoSEQ assay, multiplex PCR amplified TCR CDR3 regions from genomic DNA. For each cell subset, the extracted genomic DNA was distributed evenly across all wells of several immunoSEQ 96-well plates, and each plate served as one replicate. For sorted subsets, each replicate PCR was loaded with approximately 0.2 ug genomic DNA, equivalent to 25,000 to 35,000 T cell genomes. Purified libraries were quantified with a Qubit 3.0 fluorometer, sized on a Bioanalyzer 2100, and re-quantified with the KAPA Library Quantification kit. A separate single-read 150-cycle Illumina NextSeq 550 flow cell was used to sequence each immunoSEQ 96-well plate. The authors' analysis ran thus. The immunoSEQ output contained only junctional sequences without quality scores, so filtering could not match that applied to full-length reads. To assign V/J genes and CDR3, sequences were annotated using PyIR, a Python wrapper for IgBLAST v1.9, with IMGT germline references. Reads were filtered out if the reads had weak V/J assignments (E-value above 1e-6), no CDR3, stop codons, out-of-frame junctions, or ambiguous translated residues. V3J clonotypes were defined as sequences sharing the same inferred V gene, J gene, and CDR3 amino acid sequence. The percentage overlap between two repertoires was calculated by dividing the number of shared unique clonotypes by the size of the smaller repertoire. RTK rarefaction, the Chao1 estimator, and Recon v2.1 estimates of unobserved clonotypes were used to assess repertoire richness. For all TCRbeta clonotypes obtained by the gDNA method from a few donors, generation probabilities were computed with OLGA. Entries here come from immuneACCESS through TCRdb and include only in-frame sequences with V and J called. Some clones fail to appear in such tables; in the studies checked, an unresolved V gene covers under half of the shortfall, and the cause of the remainder is unknown. V and J calls plus clone size are reproduced from that table; the DNA served to infer D and trimming. Recorded for this sample are hundreds of thousands of clones; approximately 95% of them occurred a single time. 0.095% to 0.14% of the sample rests with the top ten.

The chain is made from TRBV7-3 and TRBJ1-1, with the identity of the D gene unclear. Sequencing was done on a sample of naive CD8+ T cells sorted from blood. The cell subset or site label here, explained by the study, means: CD45RA+CCR7+. This receptor was identified in a woman in her thirties in good health. The nucleotides are TGTGCCAGCAGCTTAACCTCGAACACTGAAGCTTTCTTT. It specifies CASSLTSNTEAFF.